One and the same sample provided the 32 T cell receptor beta chains below, sequenced in a study of CXCR3-negative and CXCR3-positive naive CD8 T cells. Through 5' RACE with UMI labels, the TRB cDNA libraries were prepared. Each CDR3 protein gets one entry in TCRdb, which reprocessed the 5' RACE reads and gives no DNA. Its clone listing holds 30,000 to 40,000 distinct CDR3 sequences. Input material: memory CD8+ T cells from blood. The source of these receptors is a human donor in good health. Some clones in this sample may be carry-over from other donors' samples.

The chain uses TRBV20-1 and TRBJ1-1. CDR3 length equals 14 residues. CDR1 DFQATT and CDR2 SNEGSKA come from the germline V gene (reference sequence). The CDR3 loop is CSAREPRSHTEAFF.

The chain links TRBV15 to TRBJ2-1; without DNA, the TCRdb call of TRBD1 cannot be checked. This CDR3 spans 16 amino acids. Germline assignment: CDR1 LNHNV and CDR2 YYDKDF (reference sequence). The CDR3 loop reads CATSRERTGGLDEQFF. Combining the CDR3 with reference TRBV15 and TRBJ2-1 gives the whole variable domain DAMVIQNPRYQVTQFGKPVTLSCSQTLNHNVMYWYQQKSSQAPKLLFHYYDKDFNNEADTPDNFQSRRPNTSFCFLDIRSPGLGDTAMYLCATSRERTGGLDEQFFGPGTRLTVL.

This rearrangement joins TRBV25-1 to TRBJ1-1. Germline values: CDR1 MGHDK, CDR2 SYGVNS. This CDR3 spans 14 amino acids. The CDR3 here is CASSESSGYTEAFF. Based on the CDR3 plus reference TRBV25-1 and TRBJ1-1, the full variable domain is EADIYQTPRYLVIGTGKKITLECSQTMGHDKMYWYQQDPGMELHLIHYSYGVNSTEKGDLSSESTVSRIRTEHFPLTLESARPSHTSQYLCASSESSGYTEAFFGQGTRLTVV.

The chain joins TRBV6-6 to TRBJ2-1; TCRdb calls TRBD2, which cannot be checked without DNA. The CDR3 runs 16 residues. From germline, CDR1 is MNHNY and CDR2 SVGAGI (reference sequence). The chain's CDR3 is CASSFTWASGANEQFF.

CDR3 in amino acids: CASSVVTGRNTEAFF. The chain uses TRBV9 and TRBJ1-1. The CDR3 is 15 amino acids. The germline gives CDR1 SGDLS, CDR2 YYNGEE.

The chain carries TRBV28 and TRBJ2-7; TCRdb returns TRBD1, unconfirmable since there is no DNA. Germline CDR1 MDHEN, CDR2 SYDVKM. The CDR3 has 15 residues. CDR3 protein: CASSPRGLSSYEQYF.

The chain uses TRBV14 and TRBJ1-5. From germline, CDR1 is SGHDN and CDR2 FVKESK. This CDR3 region has 13 residues. CDR3 region: CASSHASNQPQHF.

The chain carries TRBV7-9 and TRBJ2-7; TCRdb's D call of TRBD2 is untestable without DNA. The CDR3 has 15 amino acids. Germline CDR1 SEHNR, CDR2 FQNEAQ (reference sequence). The CDR3 here is CASSLGAGRPYEQYF.

This chain joins TRBV15 and TRBJ2-6. The CDR3 spans 15 residues. From germline, CDR1 is LNHNV and CDR2 YYDKDF (reference sequence). The CDR3 loop reads CATSSWRSGANVLTF.

The chain is built from TRBV28 and TRBJ2-7; TCRdb calls TRBD2, which cannot be checked without DNA. The CDR3 is 15 amino acids. Germline V gene sequence: CDR1 MDHEN, CDR2 SYDVKM. CDR3 region: CASSPSGTRSNEQYF.

This chain joins TRBV7-8 and TRBJ2-2; TCRdb proposes TRBD1, but this gene call is untestable without DNA. In germline, CDR1 is SGHVS, CDR2 FQNEAQ. CDR3 length: 15 amino acids. CDR3 sequence reads: CASSLAVGVVGELFF.

The CDR3 reads CASSLTSGGGYEQFF. The chain recombines TRBV28 with TRBJ2-1; TCRdb designates TRBD2, a call that cannot be tested without DNA. The CDR3 is made up of 15 amino acids. CDR1 and CDR2 from the germline V gene are MDHEN and SYDVKM.

J is TRBJ1-2 and V is TRBV12-3 or TRBV12-4; checking the TCRdb D call of TRBD1 is not possible without DNA. CDR3 length: 15 residues. CDR3 loop: CASSPTGQGNYGYTF.

The chain couples TRBV29-1 to TRBJ2-7; with no DNA, the TCRdb D assignment of TRBD1 cannot be verified. The CDR3 length is 13 residues. In germline, CDR1 is SQVTM, CDR2 ANQGSEA. The CDR3 spells CSVEADRVHEQYF.

This sequence joins TRBV4-3 and TRBJ2-1; TCRdb names TRBD1, which stays unverified in the absence of DNA. Looked up from germline, CDR1 is LGHNA and CDR2 is YSLEER. This CDR3 region has 17 residues. The CDR3 protein is CASSFQPGQGASNEQFF.

This sequence joins TRBV7-6 and TRBJ1-1. CDR3 size: 13 residues. Looked up from germline, CDR1 is SGHVS and CDR2 is FNYEAQ. This chain's CDR3 is CASSSDGNTEAFF.

V gene TRBV7-2 combines with J gene TRBJ2-1. The CDR3 is 15 residues long. The germline gives CDR1 SGHTA, CDR2 FQGNSA. The CDR3: CASSLEQAETDEQFF.

The rearrangement uses TRBV6-2 or TRBV6-3 and TRBJ1-4; absent DNA, TCRdb's TRBD1 call cannot be checked. This CDR3 is 14 amino acids long. Per the germline V gene, CDR1 is MNHEY and CDR2 is SVGEGT. The CDR3 reads CASSYRDANEKLFF.

The CDR3 loop reads CASSWVQETQYF. The rearrangement joins TRBV6-6 to TRBJ2-5. There are 12 residues in the CDR3. In germline, CDR1 is MNHNY, CDR2 SVGAGI (reference sequence).

The chain employs TRBV9 and TRBJ2-1; TCRdb lists TRBD2, though no DNA is available to test this call. The CDR3 runs 16 residues. CDR1 and CDR2 (germline): SGDLS, YYNGEE. Here the CDR3 reads CASSVVAGGAYNEQFF.

The chain recombines TRBV2 with TRBJ2-2; TCRdb proposes TRBD1, but this gene call is untestable without DNA. This CDR3 is 16 amino acids long. The germline gives CDR1 SNHLY, CDR2 FYNNEI. CDR3 sequence reads: CASSADRAMVAGELFF.

This sequence joins TRBV29-1 and TRBJ2-7; without DNA, the TCRdb call of TRBD1 cannot be checked. Germline CDR1 is SQVTM and CDR2 is ANQGSEA. CDR3 length equals 14 residues. CDR3 region: CSVEGQGTTYEQYF.

The V and J genes are TRBV6-5 and TRBJ2-6. The CDR3 totals 17 residues. Germline CDR1 MNHEY, CDR2 SVGAGI. CDR3 residues: CASSYLQSSSGANVLTF.

The chain has TRBV20-1 and TRBJ2-7; the TRBD1 assignment by TCRdb is unverifiable without DNA. The CDR3 is 14 residues long. CDR1 DFQATT and CDR2 SNEGSKA come from the germline V gene (reference sequence). The CDR3 is CSAKPGQGFHEQYF.

The chain links TRBV28 to TRBJ2-1; TCRdb gives TRBD2 as the D gene, but with no DNA this cannot be confirmed. From germline, CDR1 is MDHEN and CDR2 SYDVKM. This CDR3 contains 14 residues. CDR3: CASLVAGGYNEQFF.

The chain combines TRBV2 with TRBJ1-1. Germline V CDR1 and CDR2: SNHLY, FYNNEI. This CDR3 has 12 amino acids. CDR3 loop: CASSVSNTEAFF.

The chain recombines TRBV5-1 with TRBJ1-2; the TCRdb D gene call, TRBD1, has no DNA to confirm it. There are 14 residues in the CDR3. CDR1 is SGHRS, CDR2 YFSETQ, per germline. The CDR3 loop is CASSSRSQGIGYTF.

This chain joins TRBV6-2 or TRBV6-3 and TRBJ2-2; absent DNA, TCRdb's TRBD1 call cannot be checked. The germline gives CDR1 MNHEY, CDR2 SVGEGT. This CDR3 contains 14 residues. CDR3 residues: CATQGQGRAGELFF.

V is TRBV4-1 and J is TRBJ2-7; absent DNA, TCRdb's TRBD2 call cannot be checked. Germline CDR1 reads MGHRA; CDR2 reads YSYEKL. This CDR3 is 14 amino acids long. The CDR3 here is CASSQGTSSYEQYF.

The chain employs TRBV11-2 and TRBJ2-6. CDR1 SGHAT and CDR2 FQNNGV come from the germline V gene. CDR3 length equals 16 residues. CDR3 protein: CASSLAQGSGANVLTF.

The rearrangement joins TRBV29-1 to TRBJ2-3; the D gene TCRdb calls, TRBD2, cannot be checked with no DNA. CDR1 and CDR2 (germline): SQVTM, ANQGSEA. There are 17 residues in the CDR3. CDR3 sequence reads: CSVGAPLAGGPPDTQYF.

V gene TRBV9 combines with J gene TRBJ2-1; no DNA is available, so the TRBD2 call from TCRdb remains unchecked. Germline-derived CDR1 and CDR2 are SGDLS and YYNGEE. This CDR3 region has 15 residues. CDR3 protein: CASSVVPSGPNEQFF.